Given below is one TCR beta chain in context. The record originates from a study of OX40 agonist ivuxolimab in advanced cancers. Study overall: Cohort: 75% to 90% men, mean age 60, aged roughly 23 to 79.

Germline loops: CDR1 MNHNY, CDR2 SVGAGI (reference sequence). CDR3 length: 16 amino acids. Trimming cost V 6 bases and J 0 bases, with 14 bases left between them. The method was immunoSEQ multiplex PCR; TCRdb's version includes in-frame clones alone and lacks a portion of them. Counted here are around 53,000 clones, roughly nine tenths occurring once; the ten biggest clones make up 5.5% to 7%. This TCR was sampled from an adult with an advanced solid tumor such as melanoma, head and neck, liver or kidney cancer. This chain joins TRBV6-6 and TRBJ2-2, with D perhaps TRBD1 (6 bases). The sample consisted of CD4+ or CD8+ T cells sorted from blood, taken in a trial of the OX40 agonist ivuxolimab. The CDR3 DNA follows: TGTGCCAGCAGCAAAAGACAGGTCGCGAACACCGGGGAGCTGTTTTTT. This codes for CASSKRQVANTGELFF.